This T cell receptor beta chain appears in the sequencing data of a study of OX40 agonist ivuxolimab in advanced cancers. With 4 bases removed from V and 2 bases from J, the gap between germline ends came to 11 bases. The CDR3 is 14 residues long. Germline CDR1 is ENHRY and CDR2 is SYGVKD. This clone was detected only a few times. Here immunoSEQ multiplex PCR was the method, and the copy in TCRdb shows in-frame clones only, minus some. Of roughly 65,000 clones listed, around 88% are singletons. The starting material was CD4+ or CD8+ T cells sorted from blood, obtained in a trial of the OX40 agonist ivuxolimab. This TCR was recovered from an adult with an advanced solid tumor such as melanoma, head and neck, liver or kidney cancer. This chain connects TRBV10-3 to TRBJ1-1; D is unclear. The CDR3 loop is CAISVASGNTEAFF. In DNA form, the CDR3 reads TGTGCCATCAGTGTAGCCAGTGGCAACACTGAAGCTTTCTTT.